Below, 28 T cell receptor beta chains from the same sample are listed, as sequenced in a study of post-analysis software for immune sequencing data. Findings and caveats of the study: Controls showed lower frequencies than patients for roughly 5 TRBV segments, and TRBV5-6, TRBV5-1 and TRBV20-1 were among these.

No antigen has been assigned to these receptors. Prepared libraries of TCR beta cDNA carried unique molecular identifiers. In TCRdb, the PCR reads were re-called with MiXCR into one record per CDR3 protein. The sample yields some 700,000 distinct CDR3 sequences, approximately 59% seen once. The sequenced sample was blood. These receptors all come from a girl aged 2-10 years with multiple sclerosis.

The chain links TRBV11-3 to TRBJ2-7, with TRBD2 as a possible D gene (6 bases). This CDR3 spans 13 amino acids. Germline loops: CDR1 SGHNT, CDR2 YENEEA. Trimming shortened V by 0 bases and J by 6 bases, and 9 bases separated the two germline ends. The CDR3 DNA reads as TGTGCCAGCAGCTTAGAGGAGGGCTCCGAGCAGTACTTC. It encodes CASSLEEGSEQYF.

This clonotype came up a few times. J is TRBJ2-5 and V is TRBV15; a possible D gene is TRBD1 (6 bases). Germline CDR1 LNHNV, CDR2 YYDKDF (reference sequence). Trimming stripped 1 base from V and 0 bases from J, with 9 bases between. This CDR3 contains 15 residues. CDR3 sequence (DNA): TGTGCCACCAGCAGAGGGGACATGAACCAAGAGACCCAGTACTTC. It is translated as CATSRGDMNQETQYF.

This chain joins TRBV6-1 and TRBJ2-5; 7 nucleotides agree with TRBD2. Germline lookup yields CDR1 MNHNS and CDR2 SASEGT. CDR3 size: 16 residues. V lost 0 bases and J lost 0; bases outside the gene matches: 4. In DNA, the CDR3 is TGTGCCAGCAGTGAAGCCAACGGGAGGAACCAAGAGACCCAGTACTTC. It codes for CASSEANGRNQETQYF.

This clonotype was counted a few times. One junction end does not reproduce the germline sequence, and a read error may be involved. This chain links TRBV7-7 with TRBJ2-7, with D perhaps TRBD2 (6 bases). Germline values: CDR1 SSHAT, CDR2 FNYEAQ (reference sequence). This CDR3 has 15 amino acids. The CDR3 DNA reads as TGTGCTAGCAGCTTGGGGGAGGAAAGGGTCTACGAGCAGTACTTC. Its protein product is CASSLGEERVYEQYF.

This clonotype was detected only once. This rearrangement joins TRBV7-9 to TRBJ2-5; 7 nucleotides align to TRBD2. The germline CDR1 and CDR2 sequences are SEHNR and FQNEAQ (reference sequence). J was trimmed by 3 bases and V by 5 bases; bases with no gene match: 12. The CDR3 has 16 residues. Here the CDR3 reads CASSHPTGGPEETQYF. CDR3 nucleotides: TGTGCCAGCAGCCACCCCACGGGAGGACCGGAAGAGACCCAGTACTTC. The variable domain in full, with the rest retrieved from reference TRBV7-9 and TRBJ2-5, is DTGVSQNPRHKITKRGQNVTFRCDPISEHNRLYWYRQTLGQGPEFLTYFQNEAQLEKSRLLSDRFSAERPKGSFSTLEIQRTEQGDSAMYLCASSHPTGGPEETQYFGPGTRLLVL.

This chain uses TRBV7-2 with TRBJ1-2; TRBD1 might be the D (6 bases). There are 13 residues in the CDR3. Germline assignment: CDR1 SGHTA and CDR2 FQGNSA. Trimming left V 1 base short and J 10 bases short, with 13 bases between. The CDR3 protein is CASSLGRGRNYTF. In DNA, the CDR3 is TGTGCCAGCAGCTTAGGGCGGGGGCGCAACTACACCTTC.

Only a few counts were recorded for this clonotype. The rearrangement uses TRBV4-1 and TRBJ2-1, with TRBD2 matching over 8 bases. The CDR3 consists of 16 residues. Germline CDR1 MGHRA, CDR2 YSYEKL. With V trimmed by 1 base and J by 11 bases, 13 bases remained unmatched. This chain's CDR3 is CASSQADKRERIKQFF. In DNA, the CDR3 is TGCGCCAGCAGCCAAGCTGACAAGCGGGAGAGGATTAAGCAGTTCTTC.

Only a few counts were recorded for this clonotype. CDR3 DNA: TGTGCCAGCAGTTTAGGGTTTTCGGCGGCCAAAAACATTCAGTACTTC. Amino acid sequence: CASSLGFSAAKNIQYF. The genes are TRBV27 and TRBJ2-4, with D unclear. V was clipped by 2 bases and J by 1 base, with 12 bases between them. Germline V CDR1 and CDR2: MNHEY, SMNVEV (reference sequence). The CDR3 runs 16 residues.

The CDR3 loop reads CASSLWTGTTNNEQFF. The CDR3 nucleotides are TGTGCCAGCAGTTTATGGACCGGGACCACAAACAATGAGCAGTTCTTC. V usage is TRBV27 and J usage is TRBJ2-1; either TRBD1 or TRBD2 may supply D (5 bases each). The V and J ends lost 1 base and 5 bases respectively, with 15 bases between them. Germline CDR1 is MNHEY and CDR2 is SMNVEV (reference sequence). This CDR3 is 16 amino acids long.

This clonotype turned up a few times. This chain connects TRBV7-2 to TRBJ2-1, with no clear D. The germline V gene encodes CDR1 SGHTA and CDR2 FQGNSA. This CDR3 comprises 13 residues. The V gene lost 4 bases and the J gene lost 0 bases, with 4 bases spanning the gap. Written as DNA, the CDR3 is TGTGCCAGCAGCTCGACCTCCTACAATGAGCAGTTCTTC. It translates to CASSSTSYNEQFF. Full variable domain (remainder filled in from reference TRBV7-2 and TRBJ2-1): GAGVSQSPSNKVTEKGKDVELRCDPISGHTALYWYRQSLGQGLEFLIYFQGNSAPDKSGLPSDRFSAERTGGSVSTLTIQRTQQEDSAVYLCASSSTSYNEQFFGPGTRLTVL.

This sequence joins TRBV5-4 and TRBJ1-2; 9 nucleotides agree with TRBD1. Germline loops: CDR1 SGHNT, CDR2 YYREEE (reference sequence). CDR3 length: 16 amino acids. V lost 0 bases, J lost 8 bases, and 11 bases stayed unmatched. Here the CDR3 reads CASSLDMEGTGRGYTF. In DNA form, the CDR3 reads TGTGCCAGCAGCTTGGATATGGAGGGGACAGGGCGCGGCTACACCTTC.

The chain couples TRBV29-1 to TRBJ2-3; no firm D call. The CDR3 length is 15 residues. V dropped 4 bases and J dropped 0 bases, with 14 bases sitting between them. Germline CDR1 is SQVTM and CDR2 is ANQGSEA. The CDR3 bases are TGCAGCGTTGTAGGTGGGCGCGGAAGCACAGATACGCAGTATTTT. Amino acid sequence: CSVVGGRGSTDTQYF.

Here the CDR3 reads CAISQTVLGTDTQYF. Here the CDR3 DNA reads TGTGCCATCAGTCAGACAGTTTTAGGGACAGATACGCAGTATTTT. The V and J genes are TRBV10-3 and TRBJ2-3, with D possibly matching TRBD1 (5 bases). Germline V lookup: CDR1 ENHRY, CDR2 SYGVKD. This CDR3 is 15 amino acids long. V gave up 5 bases and J gave up 3 bases, with 15 bases separating them.

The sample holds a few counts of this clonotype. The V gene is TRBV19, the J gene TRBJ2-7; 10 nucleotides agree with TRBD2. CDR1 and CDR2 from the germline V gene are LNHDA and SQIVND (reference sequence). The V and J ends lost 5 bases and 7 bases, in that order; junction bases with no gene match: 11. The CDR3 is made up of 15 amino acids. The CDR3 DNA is TGTGCCAGTAGTTTGACGACTAGCGGGCAGGGGGAGCAGTACTTC. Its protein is CASSLTTSGQGEQYF. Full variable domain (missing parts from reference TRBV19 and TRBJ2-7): DGGITQSPKYLFRKEGQNVTLSCEQNLNHDAMYWYRQDPGQGLRLIYYSQIVNDFQKGDIAEGYSVSREKKESFPLTVTSAQKNPTAFYLCASSLTTSGQGEQYFGPGTRLTVT.

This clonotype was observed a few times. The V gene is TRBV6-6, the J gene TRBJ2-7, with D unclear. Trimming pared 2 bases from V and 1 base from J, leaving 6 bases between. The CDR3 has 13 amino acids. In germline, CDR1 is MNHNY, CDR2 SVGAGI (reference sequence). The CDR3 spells CASSYETSYEQYF. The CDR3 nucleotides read TGTGCCAGCAGTTACGAAACATCCTACGAGCAGTACTTC.

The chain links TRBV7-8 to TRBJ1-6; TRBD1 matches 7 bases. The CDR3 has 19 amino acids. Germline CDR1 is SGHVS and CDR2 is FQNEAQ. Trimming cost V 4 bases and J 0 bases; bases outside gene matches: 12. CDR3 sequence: CASSSTGTALSSYNSPLHF. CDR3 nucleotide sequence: TGTGCCAGCAGCTCCACCGGGACAGCCCTAAGCTCCTATAATTCACCCCTCCACTTT.

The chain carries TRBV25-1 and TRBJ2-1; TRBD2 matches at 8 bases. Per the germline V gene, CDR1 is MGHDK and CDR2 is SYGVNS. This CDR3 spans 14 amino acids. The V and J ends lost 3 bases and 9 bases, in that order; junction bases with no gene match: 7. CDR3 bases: TGTGCCAGCAGTGAGGGGGGACTAGGCGTTGAGCAGTTCTTC. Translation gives CASSEGGLGVEQFF.

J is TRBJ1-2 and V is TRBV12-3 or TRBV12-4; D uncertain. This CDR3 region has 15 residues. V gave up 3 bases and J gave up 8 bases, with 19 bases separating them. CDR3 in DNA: TGTGCCAGCAGTTTCGGGGTAAGGGCCCCGGGGGGCTACACCTTC. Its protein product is CASSFGVRAPGGYTF.

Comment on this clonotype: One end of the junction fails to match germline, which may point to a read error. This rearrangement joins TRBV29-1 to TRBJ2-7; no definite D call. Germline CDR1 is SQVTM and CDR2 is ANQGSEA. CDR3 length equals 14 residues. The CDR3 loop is CSVEDNAETYEQYF. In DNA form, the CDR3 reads TGCAGCGTTGAAGATAACGCGGAAACCTATGAGCAGTACTTC.

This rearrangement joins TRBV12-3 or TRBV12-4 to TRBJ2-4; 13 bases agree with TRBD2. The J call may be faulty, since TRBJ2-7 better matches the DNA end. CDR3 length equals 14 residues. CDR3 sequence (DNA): TGTGCCAGCAGTTTCGGACTAGCGGGAGACGAGCAGTACTTC. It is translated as CASSFGLAGDEQYF.

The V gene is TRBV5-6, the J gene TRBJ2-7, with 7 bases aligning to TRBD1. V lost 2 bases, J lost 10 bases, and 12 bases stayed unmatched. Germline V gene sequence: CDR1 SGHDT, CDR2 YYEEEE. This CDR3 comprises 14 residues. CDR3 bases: TGTGCCAGCAGCTTCACCGGGACAGAGATACTCCAGTACTTC. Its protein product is CASSFTGTEILQYF.

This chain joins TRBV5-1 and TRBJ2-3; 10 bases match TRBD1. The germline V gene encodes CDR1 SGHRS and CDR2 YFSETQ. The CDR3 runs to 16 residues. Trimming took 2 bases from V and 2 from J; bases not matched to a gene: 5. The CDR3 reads CASSFPGTGVTDTQYF. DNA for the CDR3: TGCGCCAGCAGCTTCCCCGGGACAGGGGTCACAGATACGCAGTATTTT.

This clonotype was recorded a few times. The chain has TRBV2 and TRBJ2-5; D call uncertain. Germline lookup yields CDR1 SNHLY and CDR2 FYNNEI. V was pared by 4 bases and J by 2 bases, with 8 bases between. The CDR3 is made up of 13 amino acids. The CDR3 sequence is CASSGSLQETQYF. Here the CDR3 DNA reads TGTGCCAGCAGTGGCAGTCTACAAGAGACCCAGTACTTC.

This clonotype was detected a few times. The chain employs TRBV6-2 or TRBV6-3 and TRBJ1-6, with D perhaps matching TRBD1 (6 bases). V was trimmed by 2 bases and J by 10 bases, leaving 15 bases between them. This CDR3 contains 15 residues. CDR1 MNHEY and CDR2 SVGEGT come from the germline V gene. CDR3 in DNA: TGTGCCAGCAGTTACGGACAGAGCCGGTTGTCACCCCTCCACTTT. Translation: CASSYGQSRLSPLHF.

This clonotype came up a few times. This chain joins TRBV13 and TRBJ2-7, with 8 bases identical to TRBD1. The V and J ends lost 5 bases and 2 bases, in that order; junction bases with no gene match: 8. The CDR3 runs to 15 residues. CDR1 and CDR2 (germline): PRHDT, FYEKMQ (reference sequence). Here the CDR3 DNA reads TGTGCCAGCAGCGCCGGACAGGGAACCCCCTACGAGCAGTACTTC. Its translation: CASSAGQGTPYEQYF.

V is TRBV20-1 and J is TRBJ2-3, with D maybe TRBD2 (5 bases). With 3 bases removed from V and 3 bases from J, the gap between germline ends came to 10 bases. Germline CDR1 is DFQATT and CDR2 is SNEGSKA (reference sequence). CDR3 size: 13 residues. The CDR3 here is CSASRERTDTQYF. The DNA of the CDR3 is TGCAGTGCTAGCCGGGAACGGACAGATACGCAGTATTTT.

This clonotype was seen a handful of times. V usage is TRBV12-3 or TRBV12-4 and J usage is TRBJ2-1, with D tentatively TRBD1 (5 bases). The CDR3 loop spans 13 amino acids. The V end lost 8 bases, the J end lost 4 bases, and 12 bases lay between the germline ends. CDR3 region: CASDRLDYNEQFF. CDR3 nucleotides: TGTGCCAGCGACAGACTGGATTACAATGAGCAGTTCTTC.

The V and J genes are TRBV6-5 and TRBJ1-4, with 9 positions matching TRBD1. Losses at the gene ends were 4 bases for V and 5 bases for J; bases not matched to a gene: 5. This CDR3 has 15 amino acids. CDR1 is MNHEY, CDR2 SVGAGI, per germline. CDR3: CASSSEGQGNEKLFF. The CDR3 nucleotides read TGTGCCAGCAGTTCCGAGGGACAGGGAAATGAAAAACTGTTTTTT.